This T cell receptor beta chain was documented in a study of shared clonotypes between healthy human individuals. Notes on the study in general: It was observed that approximately 5% of naive CD4 clonotypes were shared across a few donors. In this cohort, only blood was sampled, and tissue repertoires likely differ.

In regard to this clone: Its antigen remains unidentified. The same CDR3 arises from other DNA sequences in this sample as well.

A CD45RA+ naive subset and a CD45RA-negative memory subset were split from CD4+ cells. The germline V gene has CDR1 SEHNR and CDR2 FQNEAQ (reference sequence). Trimming removed 2 bases from V and 0 bases from J, with 7 bases in between. The CDR3 has 14 amino acids. In the authors' methods: Junction-only sequences produced by ImmunoSEQ had no quality scores, so filtering differed. Only in-frame clones appear in the TCRdb table, and some are missing; sequencing was by immunoSEQ multiplex PCR. That table gives V, J and clone size, and the DNA gave D and trimming. The sample includes about 2.4 million clones, 90% to 95% of them seen just once.

The source material was naive CD4+ T cells sorted from blood. Subset here: CD45RA+ positively selected. This TCR was recovered from a man between 18 and 35 years old in good health. The chain links TRBV7-9 to TRBJ2-5; D is undetermined. The CDR3, as DNA: TGTGCCAGCAGCTTAAGGCTAGACCAAGAGACCCAGTACTTC. As protein: CASSLRLDQETQYF.